This T cell receptor beta chain comes out of a study of early T cells in non-severe SARS-CoV-2 infection. At the level of the study: Unsorted whole blood bulk RNA was sequenced, with unpaired chains.

Attachment of unique molecular identifiers to individual cDNA molecules was performed. TCRdb ran MiXCR on the 5' RACE reads and lists one entry per CDR3 protein. The sample lists 55,000 to 65,000 distinct CDR3 sequences; around 9% were seen once. CDR3 length: 15 amino acids. V lost 0 bases, J lost 2 bases, and 11 bases lay in between. Per germline, CDR1 DFQATT and CDR2 SNEGSKA (reference sequence). This clonotype was recorded many times. The sample comprised whole blood. The receptor's source is an adult who was a healthcare worker with PCR-confirmed SARS-CoV-2 infection or an uninfected control (not recorded which). The chain employs TRBV20-1 and TRBJ1-5; D might be TRBD1 (5 bases). The CDR3 DNA reads as TGCAGTGCTAGAGATTTCAGCAGGGGCAATCAGCCCCAGCATTTT. It is translated as CSARDFSRGNQPQHF.